A single sample is the source of the 10 T cell receptor beta chains below, sequenced in a study of T-cell reconstitution after alpha-beta-depleted transplantation in children. Researchers prepared the TCRbeta library using unique molecular identifiers, the study reports. TCRdb reanalysed the PCR reads using MiXCR and keeps one entry per CDR3 protein. Seen here are about a million distinct CDR3 sequences, about 29% observed once, and the top ten hold roughly 28%. The sample in question was PBMCs, mostly from graft donor cells, obtained 360 days after TCRalphabeta/CD19-depleted stem cell transplant. These TCRs come from a boy under two years old who had a stem cell transplant for SCID, so the T cells may come from the graft donor.

The rearrangement links TRBV20-1 to TRBJ1-6; D unclear. The CDR3 contains 16 residues. Germline V lookup: CDR1 DFQATT, CDR2 SNEGSKA (reference sequence). The V gene lost 0 bases and the J gene lost 6 bases, with 15 bases spanning the gap. The CDR3: CSARDSSGYPNSPLHF. CDR3 DNA: TGCAGTGCTAGAGATTCGTCAGGTTACCCTAATTCACCCCTCCACTTT.

This clonotype occurred a few times. The chain is built from TRBV5-8 and TRBJ2-3; 16 nucleotides line up with TRBD2. The CDR3 consists of 16 residues. V shed 4 bases, J shed 5 bases, and the junction held 4 bases outside the gene matches. In germline, CDR1 is SGHTS, CDR2 YDEGEE. The CDR3 is CASSAGTSGGEDTQYF. Here the CDR3 DNA reads TGTGCCAGCAGCGCCGGGACTAGCGGGGGGGAAGATACGCAGTATTTT.

The DNA for the CDR3 is TGCAGTGCTAGTAACAGGGAACTCTTCGGAATGGGCTACACCTTC. Its translation: CSASNRELFGMGYTF. The chain recombines TRBV20-1 with TRBJ1-2, with a possible D match to TRBD1 (6 bases). The CDR3 runs to 15 residues. Per the germline V gene, CDR1 is DFQATT and CDR2 is SNEGSKA (reference sequence). V lost 3 bases, J lost 8 bases, and 22 bases lay in between.

This chain joins TRBV6-5 and TRBJ2-1, with a weak D call TRBD1 (6 bases). CDR3 length: 14 amino acids. Germline lookup yields CDR1 MNHEY and CDR2 SVGAGI. V lost 2 bases and J 2 bases, leaving 7 bases between the germline ends. This CDR3 reads CASSYRDTYNEQFF. The CDR3 DNA follows: TGTGCCAGCAGTTACAGGGACACCTACAATGAGCAGTTCTTC.

The rearrangement joins TRBV5-1 to TRBJ2-1; TRBD2 agrees at 7 bases. This CDR3 is 12 amino acids long. Germline CDR1 reads SGHRS; CDR2 reads YFSETQ. V shed 3 bases, J shed 10 bases, and the junction held 4 bases outside the gene matches. Here the CDR3 reads CASSWGEGEQFF. CDR3 sequence (DNA): TGCGCCAGCAGCTGGGGGGAGGGGGAGCAGTTCTTC.

This clonotype has only a few counts. The V and J genes are TRBV12-3 or TRBV12-4 and TRBJ1-1, with D perhaps matching TRBD1 (6 bases). Trimming pared 6 bases from V and 0 bases from J, leaving 14 bases between. This CDR3 is 15 amino acids long. DNA of the CDR3: TGTGCCAGCAGCTCTGGGGGGGGCCTGAACACTGAAGCTTTCTTT. This gives the protein CASSSGGGLNTEAFF.

The V gene is TRBV6-1, the J gene TRBJ1-6; no definite D call. The CDR3 has 16 amino acids. The germline gives CDR1 MNHNS, CDR2 SASEGT. With 4 bases removed from V and 2 bases from J, the gap between germline ends came to 12 bases. CDR3 in amino acids: CASSGISEPYNSPLHF. The CDR3 DNA reads TGTGCCAGCAGTGGCATCAGCGAGCCCTATAATTCACCCCTCCACTTT.

In its sample, this clonotype was seen a few times. V is TRBV20-1 and J is TRBJ2-7, with D uncertain. The CDR3 extends over 11 amino acids. Looked up from germline, CDR1 is DFQATT and CDR2 is SNEGSKA (reference sequence). The V end lost 6 bases, the J end lost 4 bases, and 10 bases lay between the germline ends. The CDR3 sequence: CSAPTLYEQYF. DNA for the CDR3: TGCAGTGCGCCGACCCTGTACGAGCAGTACTTC.

This clonotype was counted between two and nine times. V usage is TRBV4-1 and J usage is TRBJ2-5, with D perhaps being TRBD1 or TRBD2 (6 bases each). In germline, CDR1 is MGHRA, CDR2 YSYEKL. Trimming left V 1 base short and J 7 bases short, with 16 bases between. The CDR3 runs to 15 residues. The CDR3 coding sequence is TGCGCCAGCAGCCAAGGAAACCTTAGGGGGGCGACCCAGTACTTC. This translates into CASSQGNLRGATQYF.

Of note for this clonotype: The junction differs from germline at one of its ends, possibly a read error. The CDR3 region is CAISPLSHGINTDTQYF. DNA of the CDR3: TGTGCCATCTCACCACTGAGTCACGGGATCAACACAGATACGCAGTATTTT. The chain uses TRBV18 and TRBJ2-3, with D perhaps TRBD2 (5 bases). The V gene's germline CDR1 is KGHSH and CDR2 LQKENI. The length of the CDR3 is 17 residues.